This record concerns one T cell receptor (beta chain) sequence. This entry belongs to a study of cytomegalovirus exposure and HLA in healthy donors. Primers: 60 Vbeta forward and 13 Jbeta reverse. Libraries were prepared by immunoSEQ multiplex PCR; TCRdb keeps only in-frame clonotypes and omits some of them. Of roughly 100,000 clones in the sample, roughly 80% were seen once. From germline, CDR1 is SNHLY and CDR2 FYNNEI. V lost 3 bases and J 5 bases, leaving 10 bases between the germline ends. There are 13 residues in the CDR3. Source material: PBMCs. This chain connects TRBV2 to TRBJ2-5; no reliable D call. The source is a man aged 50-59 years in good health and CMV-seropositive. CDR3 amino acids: CASSEVPRETQYF. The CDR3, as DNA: TGTGCCAGCAGTGAGGTTCCCCGGGAGACCCAGTACTTC.